This T cell receptor beta chain was documented in a study of blood T cell repertoires in COVID-19. About the study: The samples span acute and convalescent COVID-19 from the United States, Italy and Spain.

The CDR3 is 19 residues long. V shed 3 bases and J shed 0 bases, with 21 bases lying between them. Germline V gene data show CDR1 as ENHRY and CDR2 as SYGVKD. In the source study's methods: Scientists estimated how many nucleated cells there were by amplifying reference gene primers. Generated by immunoSEQ multiplex PCR, the TCRdb table keeps only in-frame clones and is missing some. Clone size and the V and J calls come from that table; the DNA yielded D and trimming. The top ten hold less than 4% of the sample, which has approximately 54,000 clones, 90% seen once. The sequenced sample was peripheral blood. The sequence was obtained from a man aged 50 to 59 with acute or convalescent COVID-19. The chain links TRBV10-3 to TRBJ2-1, with TRBD2 as a possible D gene (6 bases). CDR3 nucleotides: TGTGCCATCAGTGAAGACACCTCCGGGACTGCCCGCTCCTACAATGAGCAGTTCTTC. This codes for CAISEDTSGTARSYNEQFF.